A single sample gave rise to the 30 T cell receptor beta chains below, sequenced in a study of shared clonotypes between healthy human individuals. Produced via immunoSEQ multiplex PCR; TCRdb's table is partial and in-frame only. The sample has roughly 1 million clones, about 80% seen once. Specimen: memory CD4+ T cells sorted from blood. Subset specified: CD45RA-negative fraction. All receptors derive from a man younger than 35 in good health.

This clone was detected only once. The rearrangement joins TRBV27 to TRBJ2-2; no firm D call. Germline V gives CDR1 MNHEY, CDR2 SMNVEV (reference sequence). The CDR3 covers 12 residues. V lost 3 bases to trimming and J lost 6 bases, with 5 bases between them. The CDR3: CASSFRAGELFF. CDR3 bases: TGTGCCAGCAGTTTTCGAGCCGGGGAGCTGTTTTTT.

There are a few counts of this clone. The rearrangement links TRBV2 to TRBJ1-5; D is ambiguous. Trimming took off 2 bases at V and 2 bases at J, with 10 bases between the two ends. The CDR3 covers 15 residues. Germline CDR1 and CDR2: SNHLY and FYNNEI. This CDR3 reads CASSEPGFGNQPQHF. The CDR3 DNA reads TGTGCCAGCAGTGAACCGGGGTTCGGCAATCAGCCCCAGCATTTT. The variable domain in full, with the rest retrieved from reference TRBV2 and TRBJ1-5, is EPEVTQTPSHQVTQMGQEVILRCVPISNHLYFYWYRQILGQKVEFLVSFYNNEISEKSEIFDDQFSVERPDGSNFTLKIRSTKLEDSAMYFCASSEPGFGNQPQHFGDGTRLSIL.

The chain couples TRBV6-5 to TRBJ1-2, with D maybe TRBD1 (6 bases). Germline assignment: CDR1 MNHEY and CDR2 SVGAGI. Trimming left V 6 bases short and J 2 bases short, with 16 bases between. The CDR3 runs to 15 residues. The CDR3: CASSPLGGLNYGYTF. The CDR3 bases are TGTGCCAGCAGCCCCCTGGGGGGGCTGAACTATGGCTACACCTTC.

About this clone: Distinct nucleotide sequences in the sample also encode this CDR3. The chain combines TRBV19 with TRBJ2-2; TRBD1 matches at 9 bases. Per the germline V gene, CDR1 is LNHDA and CDR2 is SQIVND (reference sequence). After removal of 4 bases from V and 6 bases from J, the junction contained 0 bases not matched to a gene. CDR3 size: 13 residues. CDR3 in amino acids: CASSRQGAGELFF. CDR3 coding DNA: TGTGCCAGTAGTAGACAGGGGGCCGGGGAGCTGTTTTTT.

This chain connects TRBV19 to TRBJ1-2; D remains unclear. Germline assignment: CDR1 LNHDA and CDR2 SQIVND (reference sequence). Trimming pared 2 bases from V and 0 bases from J, leaving 7 bases between. This CDR3 contains 14 residues. CDR3 protein: CASSIYGPNYGYTF. CDR3 sequence (DNA): TGTGCCAGTAGTATATACGGGCCTAACTATGGCTACACCTTC.

This clone has at least ten counts. The chain joins TRBV5-6 to TRBJ2-3, with TRBD2 matching over 9 bases. V lost 0 bases to trimming and J lost 6 bases; unmatched junction nucleotides: 8. From germline, CDR1 is SGHDT and CDR2 YYEEEE. The CDR3 is 16 residues long. CDR3 sequence reads: CASSLVGGGASDTQYF. CDR3 DNA: TGTGCCAGCAGCTTGGTCGGCGGGGGGGCATCGGATACGCAGTATTTT.

The chain joins TRBV10-3 to TRBJ1-5; D ambiguous. Germline V gene lookup returns CDR1 ENHRY and CDR2 SYGVKD. The CDR3 extends over 14 amino acids. V was clipped by 3 bases and J by 6 bases, with 12 bases between them. The CDR3 protein is CAISDGESGQPQHF. In nucleotides, the CDR3 is TGTGCCATCAGTGACGGAGAGTCAGGTCAGCCCCAGCATTTT.

The rearrangement links TRBV29-1 to TRBJ2-5; TRBD2 aligns across 7 bases. V trimming: 1 base; J trimming: 7 bases; junction bases outside the gene matches: 6. The V gene's germline CDR1 is SQVTM and CDR2 ANQGSEA. This CDR3 is 13 amino acids long. This CDR3 is CSVEVTGGGTQYF. CDR3 nucleotide sequence: TGCAGCGTTGAAGTTACGGGAGGAGGGACCCAGTACTTC.

This clone was counted between two and nine times. The chain combines TRBV5-4 with TRBJ2-5, with D perhaps TRBD1 or TRBD2 (6 bases each). Trimming pared 3 bases from V and 8 bases from J, leaving 23 bases between. Germline V gene data show CDR1 as SGHNT and CDR2 as YYREEE (reference sequence). This CDR3 is 16 amino acids long. CDR3 in DNA: TGTGCCAGCAGCTCCCCAGGGGAGCGGGCCCAGGGAACCCAGTACTTC. This gives the protein CASSSPGERAQGTQYF.

This clone came up once. The chain uses TRBV14 and TRBJ1-2; TRBD1 might be the D (6 bases). From germline, CDR1 is SGHDN and CDR2 FVKESK. The CDR3 totals 15 residues. V lost 1 base, J lost 2 bases, and 11 bases lay in between. The CDR3 DNA is TGTGCCAGCAGCCAAGGAACCAGGGGCAACTATGGCTACACCTTC. Protein sequence: CASSQGTRGNYGYTF.

The chain links TRBV28 to TRBJ2-7; D may be TRBD1 (5 bases). The CDR3 is 13 amino acids. Trimming stripped 10 bases from V and 1 base from J, with 14 bases between. Per the germline V gene, CDR1 is MDHEN and CDR2 is SYDVKM. The DNA of the CDR3 is TGTGCCACCGAGGACATCCTGTCCTACGAGCAGTACTTC. Translating gives CATEDILSYEQYF.

This clone was found once. This rearrangement joins TRBV13 to TRBJ2-3; no firm D call. CDR3 size: 12 residues. The germline V gene has CDR1 PRHDT and CDR2 FYEKMQ (reference sequence). V was pared by 5 bases and J by 2 bases, with 5 bases between. The CDR3 loop reads CASSPITDTQYF. The CDR3 nucleotides read TGTGCCAGCAGCCCCATCACAGATACGCAGTATTTT.

This clone showed up many times. V and J are TRBV30 and TRBJ1-6, with 11 bases lining up with TRBD1. Looked up from germline, CDR1 is GTSNPN and CDR2 is SVGIG (reference sequence). J was trimmed by 11 bases and V by 3 bases; bases with no gene match: 3. The CDR3 contains 13 residues. The CDR3 region is CAWSGQGATPLHF. The CDR3 DNA is TGTGCCTGGAGCGGACAGGGGGCAACACCCCTCCACTTT.

This clone was seen a handful of times. J is TRBJ1-2 and V is TRBV5-1; 8 bases agree with TRBD1. The junction had 5 bases not matched to a gene; V was cut back by 5 bases and J by 5 bases. CDR1 is SGHRS, CDR2 YFSETQ, per germline. This CDR3 spans 13 amino acids. The CDR3 coding sequence is TGCGCCAGCAGTGCGGACAGGGTTTATGGCTACACCTTC. Amino acids: CASSADRVYGYTF. Variable domain in full (rest from reference TRBV5-1 and TRBJ1-2): KAGVTQTPRYLIKTRGQQVTLSCSPISGHRSVSWYQQTPGQGLQFLFEYFSETQRNKGNFPGRFSGRQFSNSRSEMNVSTLELGDSALYLCASSADRVYGYTFGSGTRLTVV.

This clone came up once. The chain couples TRBV4-3 to TRBJ2-3; D is undetermined. This CDR3 contains 17 residues. The germline CDR1 and CDR2 sequences are LGHNA and YSLEER. The V and J ends lost 1 base and 3 bases respectively, with 17 bases between them. The CDR3 sequence: CASSQGSGRVGTDTQYF. CDR3 DNA: TGCGCCAGCAGCCAAGGCTCCGGACGGGTAGGGACAGATACGCAGTATTTT.

This clone was seen more than once but under ten times. The rearrangement links TRBV5-1 to TRBJ2-1, with TRBD2 matching over 13 bases. The CDR3 spans 15 residues. Germline V gene data show CDR1 as SGHRS and CDR2 as YFSETQ. Trimming took 4 bases from V and 6 from J; bases not matched to a gene: 4. Here the CDR3 reads CASSVRTSGSNEQFF. The CDR3 DNA reads TGCGCCAGCAGCGTACGGACTAGCGGGAGCAATGAGCAGTTCTTC.

As to this clone: Given a much more abundant clone one base away, this may be a read error. The chain carries TRBV18 and TRBJ2-5, with 8 bases that match TRBD2. There are 17 residues in the CDR3. CDR1 and CDR2 (germline): KGHSH, LQKENI. With 4 bases clipped from V and 9 bases from J, the junction kept 19 bases outside the gene matches. In nucleotides, the CDR3 is TGTGCCAGCTCACAAAATAGCGGGGCCTTTGGCGCTGAGGCCCAGTACTTC. Translating it yields CASSQNSGAFGAEAQYF.

The J gene is TRBJ2-2, the V gene TRBV6-5; D is unclear. Trimming took off 8 bases at V and 0 bases at J, with 7 bases between the two ends. Per germline, CDR1 MNHEY and CDR2 SVGAGI. The CDR3 is made up of 13 amino acids. CDR3 in amino acids: CASHSANTGELFF. The CDR3 DNA reads as TGTGCCAGCCACTCAGCGAACACCGGGGAGCTGTTTTTT.

V gene TRBV11-2 combines with J gene TRBJ1-1, with TRBD1 matching over 9 bases. This CDR3 comprises 16 residues. Germline lookup yields CDR1 SGHAT and CDR2 FQNNGV. The trim removed 5 bases at V and 3 bases at J, leaving 10 bases unmatched. The CDR3 is CASSLGTGKTDTEAFF. CDR3 in DNA: TGTGCCAGCAGCCTGGGGACAGGGAAGACAGACACTGAAGCTTTCTTT.

This clone has only a few counts. CDR3 in amino acids: CSAPLQSEQYF. The CDR3 DNA reads TGCAGTGCTCCCCTCCAGTCCGAGCAGTACTTC. The chain links TRBV20-1 to TRBJ2-7, with D hard to call. The CDR3 runs to 11 residues. CDR1 and CDR2 (germline): DFQATT, SNEGSKA (reference sequence). V lost 5 bases and J 6 bases, leaving 11 bases between the germline ends.

J is TRBJ1-1 and V is TRBV6-5, with 7 bases aligning to TRBD1. The length of the CDR3 is 14 residues. V lost 8 bases and J lost 5; bases outside the gene matches: 11. Germline V lookup: CDR1 MNHEY, CDR2 SVGAGI. DNA for the CDR3: TGTGCCAGCGGAGTGACATCCAGGGGGACTGAAGCTTTCTTT. It codes for CASGVTSRGTEAFF.

This clone has just a few counts. V and J are TRBV6-5 and TRBJ1-3; D not certain. The CDR3 consists of 15 residues. V dropped 8 bases and J dropped 0 bases, with 14 bases sitting between them. Germline values: CDR1 MNHEY, CDR2 SVGAGI. The CDR3 nucleotides are TGTGCCAGCCACCGTCAGGCTCCCTCTGGAAACACCATATATTTT. Its translation: CASHRQAPSGNTIYF.

The V and J genes are TRBV7-2 and TRBJ2-7; 9 bases agree with TRBD2. Germline V gives CDR1 SGHTA, CDR2 FQGNSA. This CDR3 comprises 15 residues. V was clipped by 6 bases and J by 6 bases; unmatched bases: 12. The CDR3 nucleotides read TGTGCCAGCAGTCCCGGACTAGCGCGGGGTTCCGAGCAGTACTTC. It specifies CASSPGLARGSEQYF.

V gene TRBV2 combines with J gene TRBJ1-1; 8 bases agree with TRBD1. The CDR3 is 15 residues long. Germline V gives CDR1 SNHLY, CDR2 FYNNEI. V lost 7 bases to trimming and J lost 4 bases; unmatched junction nucleotides: 11. CDR3 loop: CASNPRTGLGTEAFF. The CDR3 nucleotides read TGTGCCAGCAACCCTAGGACAGGGTTGGGCACTGAAGCTTTCTTT.

The rearrangement links TRBV4-2 to TRBJ1-5; weak D call: TRBD1 (5 bases). Trimming pared 0 bases from V and 7 bases from J, leaving 13 bases between. This CDR3 is built from 15 residues. Germline CDR1 is LGHNA and CDR2 is YNFKEQ. The CDR3 DNA reads as TGTGCCAGCAGCCAAGATGGAGACAGAGGGCAGCCCCAGCATTTT. Amino acids: CASSQDGDRGQPQHF.

CDR3: CASSTGVPFYGYTF. Here the CDR3 DNA reads TGTGCCAGCAGTACGGGGGTCCCTTTCTATGGCTACACCTTC. The gene calls are TRBV6-5 and TRBJ1-2, with D tentatively TRBD1 (5 bases). CDR3 size: 14 residues. The V end lost 5 bases, the J end lost 4 bases, and 14 bases lay between the germline ends. CDR1 MNHEY and CDR2 SVGAGI come from the germline V gene.

V gene TRBV29-1 combines with J gene TRBJ2-3; tentative D call: TRBD1 (5 bases). Trimming took off 4 bases at V and 2 bases at J, with 7 bases between the two ends. Germline V gene lookup returns CDR1 SQVTM and CDR2 ANQGSEA. The CDR3 length is 12 residues. This CDR3 reads CSVVRATDTQYF. In DNA, the CDR3 is TGCAGCGTTGTCAGGGCCACAGATACGCAGTATTTT.

This clone showed up just a few times. The CDR3 protein is CASSPTGQGQPQHF. Written as DNA, the CDR3 is TGTGCCAGCAGCCCTACCGGACAGGGCCAGCCCCAGCATTTT. This chain uses TRBV6-6 with TRBJ1-5, with 8 bases matching TRBD1. Germline V gene sequence: CDR1 MNHNY, CDR2 SVGAGI (reference sequence). The CDR3 consists of 14 residues. V lost 6 bases to trimming and J lost 7 bases; unmatched junction nucleotides: 8.

The chain couples TRBV5-5 to TRBJ1-1, with D maybe TRBD1 (6 bases). Trimming left V 0 bases short and J 8 bases short, with 11 bases between. The CDR3 spans 13 residues. The germline gives CDR1 SGHKS, CDR2 YYEKEE (reference sequence). The CDR3 coding sequence is TGTGCCAGCAGCTTGGAAGACAGGCTCGAAGCTTTCTTT. It is translated as CASSLEDRLEAFF. Full variable domain (remainder filled in from reference TRBV5-5 and TRBJ1-1): DAGVTQSPTHLIKTRGQQVTLRCSPISGHKSVSWYQQVLGQGPQFIFQYYEKEERGRGNFPDRFSARQFPNYSSELNVNALLLGDSALYLCASSLEDRLEAFFGQGTRLTVV.

In its sample, this clone was seen a few times. J is TRBJ2-2 and V is TRBV9; D perhaps matches TRBD1 (5 bases). This CDR3 has 19 amino acids. V lost 0 bases, J lost 1 base, and 19 bases lay in between. CDR1 SGDLS and CDR2 YYNGEE come from the germline V gene. In DNA, the CDR3 is TGTGCCAGCAGCGTAGTAGACCTCCAGGGTAAGGGGAACACCGGGGAGCTGTTTTTT. Encoded protein: CASSVVDLQGKGNTGELFF.